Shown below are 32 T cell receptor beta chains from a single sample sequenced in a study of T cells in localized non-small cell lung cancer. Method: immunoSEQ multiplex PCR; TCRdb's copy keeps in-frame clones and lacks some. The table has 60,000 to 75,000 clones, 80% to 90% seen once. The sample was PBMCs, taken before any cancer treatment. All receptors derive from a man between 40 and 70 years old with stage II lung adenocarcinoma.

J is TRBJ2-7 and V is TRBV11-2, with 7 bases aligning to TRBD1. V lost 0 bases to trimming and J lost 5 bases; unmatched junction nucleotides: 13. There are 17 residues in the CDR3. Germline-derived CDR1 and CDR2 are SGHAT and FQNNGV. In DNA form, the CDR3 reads TGTGCCAGCAGCTTAGATCTAAGGGGGCGCAGGGGCCACGAGCAGTACTTC. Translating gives CASSLDLRGRRGHEQYF.

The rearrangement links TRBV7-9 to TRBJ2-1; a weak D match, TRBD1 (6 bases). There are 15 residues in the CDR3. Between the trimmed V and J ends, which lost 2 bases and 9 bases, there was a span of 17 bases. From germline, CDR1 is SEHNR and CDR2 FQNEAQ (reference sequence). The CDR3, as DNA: TGTGCCAGCAGCTTATCTGAGACAGGAGCTAGTGAGCAGTTCTTC. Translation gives CASSLSETGASEQFF.

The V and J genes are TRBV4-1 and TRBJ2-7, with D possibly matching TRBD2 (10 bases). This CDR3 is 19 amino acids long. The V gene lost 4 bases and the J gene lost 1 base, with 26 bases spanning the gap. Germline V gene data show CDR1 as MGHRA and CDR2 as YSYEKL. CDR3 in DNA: TGCGCCAGCAGCCGAGAGACAGGGGGTGGTAGCGGGAGGTCCTACGAGCAGTACTTC. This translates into CASSRETGGGSGRSYEQYF.

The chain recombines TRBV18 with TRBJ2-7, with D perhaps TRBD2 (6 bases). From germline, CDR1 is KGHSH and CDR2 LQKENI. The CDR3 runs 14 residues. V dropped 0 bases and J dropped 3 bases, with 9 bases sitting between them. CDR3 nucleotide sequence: TGTGCCAGCTCACCACCGGGGGGAAACTACGAGCAGTACTTC. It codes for CASSPPGGNYEQYF.

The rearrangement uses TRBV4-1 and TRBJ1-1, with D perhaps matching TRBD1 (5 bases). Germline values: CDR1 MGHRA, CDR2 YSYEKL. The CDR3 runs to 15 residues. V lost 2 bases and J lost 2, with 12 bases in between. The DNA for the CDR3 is TGCGCCAGCAGCCAACCCTTCAGGGTTAACACTGAAGCTTTCTTT. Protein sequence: CASSQPFRVNTEAFF.

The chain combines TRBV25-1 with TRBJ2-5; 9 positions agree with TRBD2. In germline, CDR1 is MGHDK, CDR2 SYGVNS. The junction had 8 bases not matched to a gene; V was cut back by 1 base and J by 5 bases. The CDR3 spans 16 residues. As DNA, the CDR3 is TGTGCCAGCAGTGAATCGTTAGCGGGAGTATTCGAGACCCAGTACTTC. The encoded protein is CASSESLAGVFETQYF.

CDR3: CASSLGQGTGELFF. As DNA, the CDR3 is TGTGCCAGCAGCTTAGGGCAGGGAACCGGGGAGCTGTTTTTT. The chain is built from TRBV7-2 and TRBJ2-2; a weak D match, TRBD1 (5 bases). This CDR3 region has 14 residues. V was pared by 1 base and J by 5 bases, with 8 bases between. The germline gives CDR1 SGHTA, CDR2 FQGNSA. The variable domain in full, with the rest retrieved from reference TRBV7-2 and TRBJ2-2, is GAGVSQSPSNKVTEKGKDVELRCDPISGHTALYWYRQSLGQGLEFLIYFQGNSAPDKSGLPSDRFSAERTGGSVSTLTIQRTQQEDSAVYLCASSLGQGTGELFFGEGSRLTVL.

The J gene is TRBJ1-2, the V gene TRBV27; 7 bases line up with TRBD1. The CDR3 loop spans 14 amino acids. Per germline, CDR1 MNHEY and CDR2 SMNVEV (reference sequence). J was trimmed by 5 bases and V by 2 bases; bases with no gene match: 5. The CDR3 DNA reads TGTGCCAGCAGTTTAAGAGGGGGCGGATATGGCTACACCTTC. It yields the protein CASSLRGGGYGYTF.

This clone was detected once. CDR3 loop: CSVEVAGTSYNEQFF. Written as DNA, the CDR3 is TGCAGCGTTGAAGTCGCCGGGACTTCCTACAATGAGCAGTTCTTC. The chain recombines TRBV29-1 with TRBJ2-1, with a possible D match to TRBD2 (6 bases). Trimming removed 1 base at V and 1 base at J, with 11 bases between. Germline V gene lookup returns CDR1 SQVTM and CDR2 ANQGSEA. The CDR3 has 15 amino acids.

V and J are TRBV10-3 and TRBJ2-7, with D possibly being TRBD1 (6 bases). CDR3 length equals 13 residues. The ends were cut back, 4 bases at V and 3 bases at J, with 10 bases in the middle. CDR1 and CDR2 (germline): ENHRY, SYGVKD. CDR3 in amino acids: CAISALQGYEQYF. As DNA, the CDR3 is TGTGCCATCAGTGCACTACAGGGCTACGAGCAGTACTTC.

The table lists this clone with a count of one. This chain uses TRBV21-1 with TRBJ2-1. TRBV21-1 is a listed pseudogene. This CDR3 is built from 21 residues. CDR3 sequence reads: CASRTPRGQRISIAVSNEQFF. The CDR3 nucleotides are TGTGCCAGCAGAACCCCGAGGGGACAACGGATAAGCATAGCGGTAAGCAATGAGCAGTTCTTC.

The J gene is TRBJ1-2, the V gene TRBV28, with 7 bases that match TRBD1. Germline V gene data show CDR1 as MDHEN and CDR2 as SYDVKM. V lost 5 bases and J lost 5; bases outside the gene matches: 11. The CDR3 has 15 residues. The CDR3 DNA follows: TGTGCCAGCAGTCAGGGGGTTCCCGGGCAGTATGGCTACACCTTC. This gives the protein CASSQGVPGQYGYTF.

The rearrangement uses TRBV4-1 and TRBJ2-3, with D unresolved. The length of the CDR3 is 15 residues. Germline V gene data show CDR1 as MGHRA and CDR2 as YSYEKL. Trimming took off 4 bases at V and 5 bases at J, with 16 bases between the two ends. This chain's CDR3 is CASSRNTLEKDTQYF. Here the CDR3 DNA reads TGCGCCAGCAGCCGGAATACACTCGAGAAAGATACGCAGTATTTT.

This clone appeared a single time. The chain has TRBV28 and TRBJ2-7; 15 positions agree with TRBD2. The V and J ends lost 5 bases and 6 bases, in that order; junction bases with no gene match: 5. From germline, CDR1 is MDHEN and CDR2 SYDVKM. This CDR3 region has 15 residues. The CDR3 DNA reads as TGTGCCAGCAGTCTCTGGACTAGCGGGAGGGGCGAGCAGTACTTC. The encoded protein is CASSLWTSGRGEQYF.

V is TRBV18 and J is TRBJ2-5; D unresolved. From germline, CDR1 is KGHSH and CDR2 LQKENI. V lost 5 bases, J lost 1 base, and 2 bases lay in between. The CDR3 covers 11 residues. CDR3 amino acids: CASSFQETQYF. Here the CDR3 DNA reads TGTGCCAGCTCATTCCAAGAGACCCAGTACTTC.

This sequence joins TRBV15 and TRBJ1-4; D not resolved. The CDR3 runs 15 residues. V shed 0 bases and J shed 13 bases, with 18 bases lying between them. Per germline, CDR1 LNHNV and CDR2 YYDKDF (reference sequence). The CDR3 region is CATSREMALSEGLFF. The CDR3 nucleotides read TGTGCCACCAGCAGAGAAATGGCCCTGTCGGAGGGACTGTTTTTT.

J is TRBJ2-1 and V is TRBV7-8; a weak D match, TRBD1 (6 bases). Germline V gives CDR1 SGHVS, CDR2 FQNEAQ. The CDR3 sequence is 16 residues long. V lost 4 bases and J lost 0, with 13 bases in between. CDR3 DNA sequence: TGTGCCAGCAGCTCGGCCGGGACACTCTCCTACAATGAGCAGTTCTTC. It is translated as CASSSAGTLSYNEQFF.

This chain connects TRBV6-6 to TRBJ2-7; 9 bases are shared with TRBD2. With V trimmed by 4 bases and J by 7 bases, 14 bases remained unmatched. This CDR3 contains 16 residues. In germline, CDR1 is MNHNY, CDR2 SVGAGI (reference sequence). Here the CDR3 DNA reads TGTGCCAGCAGTTCCCCTAGGCGGGAGGGCCGCAGGGAGCAGTACTTC. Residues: CASSSPRREGRREQYF.

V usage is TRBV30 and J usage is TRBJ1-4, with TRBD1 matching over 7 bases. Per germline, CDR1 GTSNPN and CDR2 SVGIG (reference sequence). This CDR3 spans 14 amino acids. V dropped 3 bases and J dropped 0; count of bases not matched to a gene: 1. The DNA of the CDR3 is TGTGCCTGGAGCAGGGGGACAACTAATGAAAAACTGTTTTTT. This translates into CAWSRGTTNEKLFF.

CDR3 loop: CASSGGRAIYNEQFF. The CDR3 region has the DNA TGTGCCAGCAGCGGGGGGAGGGCCATCTACAATGAGCAGTTCTTC. The chain carries TRBV9 and TRBJ2-1; 7 bases map to TRBD2. V lost 3 bases, J lost 3 bases, and 6 bases stayed unmatched. The CDR3 totals 15 residues. Germline values: CDR1 SGDLS, CDR2 YYNGEE.

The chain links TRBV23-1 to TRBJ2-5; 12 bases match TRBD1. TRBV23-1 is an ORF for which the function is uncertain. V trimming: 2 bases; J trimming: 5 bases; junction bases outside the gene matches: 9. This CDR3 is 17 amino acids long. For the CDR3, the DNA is TGCGCCAGCAGTCAACCATACGGGACAGGGGGCGCGGAGACCCAGTACTTC. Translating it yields CASSQPYGTGGAETQYF.

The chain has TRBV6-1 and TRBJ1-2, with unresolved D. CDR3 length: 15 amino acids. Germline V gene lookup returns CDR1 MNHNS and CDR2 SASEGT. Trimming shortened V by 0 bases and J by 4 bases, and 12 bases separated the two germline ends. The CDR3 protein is CASSEADQPFYGYTF. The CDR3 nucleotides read TGTGCCAGCAGTGAAGCCGACCAACCGTTCTATGGCTACACCTTC.

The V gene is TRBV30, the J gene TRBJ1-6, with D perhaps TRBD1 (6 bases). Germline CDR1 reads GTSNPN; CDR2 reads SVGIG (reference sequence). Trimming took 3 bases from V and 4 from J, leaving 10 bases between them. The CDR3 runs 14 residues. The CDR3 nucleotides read TGTGCCTGGAGCGGAGGGGGGTATAATTCACCCCTCCACTTT. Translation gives CAWSGGGYNSPLHF. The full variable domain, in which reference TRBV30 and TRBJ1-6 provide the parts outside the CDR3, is SQTIHQWPATLVQPVGSPLSLECTVEGTSNPNLYWYRQAAGRGLQLLFYSVGIGQISSEVPQNLSASRPQDRQFILSSKKLLLSDSGFYLCAWSGGGYNSPLHFGNGTRLTVT.

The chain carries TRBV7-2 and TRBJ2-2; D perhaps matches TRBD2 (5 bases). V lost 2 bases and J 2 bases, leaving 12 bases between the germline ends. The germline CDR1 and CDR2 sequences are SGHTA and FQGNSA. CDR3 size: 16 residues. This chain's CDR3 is CASSLRVGANTGELFF. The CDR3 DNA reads TGTGCCAGCAGCTTAAGGGTGGGAGCCAACACCGGGGAGCTGTTTTTT.

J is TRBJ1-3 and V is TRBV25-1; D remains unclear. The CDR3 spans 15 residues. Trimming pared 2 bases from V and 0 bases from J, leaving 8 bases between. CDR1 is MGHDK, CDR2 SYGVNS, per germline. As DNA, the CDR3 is TGTGCCAGCAGTGAAGCCAGAACCTCTGGAAACACCATATATTTT. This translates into CASSEARTSGNTIYF. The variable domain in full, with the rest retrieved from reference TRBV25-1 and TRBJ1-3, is EADIYQTPRYLVIGTGKKITLECSQTMGHDKMYWYQQDPGMELHLIHYSYGVNSTEKGDLSSESTVSRIRTEHFPLTLESARPSHTSQYLCASSEARTSGNTIYFGEGSWLTVV.

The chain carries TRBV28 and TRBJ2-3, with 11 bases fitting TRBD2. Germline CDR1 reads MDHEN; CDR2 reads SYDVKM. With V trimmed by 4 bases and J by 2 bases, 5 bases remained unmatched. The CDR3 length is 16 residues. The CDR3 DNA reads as TGTGCCAGCAGTTCCCCGGGACTAGCGGACACAGATACGCAGTATTTT. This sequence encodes CASSSPGLADTDTQYF.

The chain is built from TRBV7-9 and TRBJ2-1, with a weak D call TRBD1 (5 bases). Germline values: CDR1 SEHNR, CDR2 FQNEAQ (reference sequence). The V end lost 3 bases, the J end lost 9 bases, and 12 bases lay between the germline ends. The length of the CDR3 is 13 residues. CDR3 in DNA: TGTGCCAGCAGCTTGGCAGGGTGGAGTGAGCAGTTCTTC. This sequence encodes CASSLAGWSEQFF.

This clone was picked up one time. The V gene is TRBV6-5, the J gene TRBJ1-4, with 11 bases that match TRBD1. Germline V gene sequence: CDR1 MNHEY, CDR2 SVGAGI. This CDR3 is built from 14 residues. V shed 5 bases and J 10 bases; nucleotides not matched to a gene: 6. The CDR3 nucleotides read TGTGCCAGCAGTACGGGGACAGGGGGAGGAAAACTGTTTTTT. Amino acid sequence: CASSTGTGGGKLFF.

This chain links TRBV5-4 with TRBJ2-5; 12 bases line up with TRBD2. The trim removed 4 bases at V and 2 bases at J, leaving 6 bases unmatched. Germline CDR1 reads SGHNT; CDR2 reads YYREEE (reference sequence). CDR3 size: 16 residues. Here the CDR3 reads CASSIGLAGTQETQYF. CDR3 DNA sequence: TGTGCCAGCAGCATTGGACTAGCGGGAACTCAAGAGACCCAGTACTTC.

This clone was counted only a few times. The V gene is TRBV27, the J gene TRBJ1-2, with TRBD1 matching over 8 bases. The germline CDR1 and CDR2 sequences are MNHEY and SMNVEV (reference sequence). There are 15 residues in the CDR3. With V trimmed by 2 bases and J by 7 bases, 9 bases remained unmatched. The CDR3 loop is CASSLKTGDGRGYTF. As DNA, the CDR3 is TGTGCCAGCAGTTTAAAGACAGGGGATGGTCGTGGCTACACCTTC.

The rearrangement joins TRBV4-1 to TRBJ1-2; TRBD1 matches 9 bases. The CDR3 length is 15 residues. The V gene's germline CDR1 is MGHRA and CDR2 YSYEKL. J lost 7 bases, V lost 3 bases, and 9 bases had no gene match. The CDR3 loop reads CASSQLQGADGGYTF. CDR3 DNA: TGCGCCAGCAGCCAGCTACAGGGGGCGGACGGTGGCTACACCTTC.

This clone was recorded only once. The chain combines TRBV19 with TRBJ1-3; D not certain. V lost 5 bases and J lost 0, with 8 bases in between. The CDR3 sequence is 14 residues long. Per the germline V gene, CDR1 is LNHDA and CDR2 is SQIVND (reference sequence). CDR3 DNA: TGTGCCAGTAGTTTCTTGAGCTCTGGAAACACCATATATTTT. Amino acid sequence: CASSFLSSGNTIYF. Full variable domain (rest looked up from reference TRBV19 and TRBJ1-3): DGGITQSPKYLFRKEGQNVTLSCEQNLNHDAMYWYRQDPGQGLRLIYYSQIVNDFQKGDIAEGYSVSREKKESFPLTVTSAQKNPTAFYLCASSFLSSGNTIYFGEGSWLTVV.